In this sample, the clone carrying this TCR beta chain turned up a few times. This specimen belongs to a study of cytotoxic CD8 clonotypes in ibrutinib-treated CLL. V trimming: 0 bases; J trimming: 5 bases; junction bases outside the gene matches: 2. The CDR3 is made up of 15 amino acids. The germline V gene has CDR1 SGHNT and CDR2 YYREEE (reference sequence). The intended depth for sequencing was 1 in 200,000 to 1 in 1 million T cells. TCRdb's copy holds only in-frame clones and misses some; the assay was immunoSEQ multiplex PCR. The repertoire has about 140,000 clones, 75% to 85% of them found once; the top ten carry around 7.6%.

The J gene is TRBJ2-1, the V gene TRBV5-4, with TRBD2 matching over 10 bases. The TCR sequence derives from a human donor with chronic lymphocytic leukemia. Sample: PBMCs, taken after 36 months of ibrutinib treatment. The CDR3 DNA is TGTGCCAGCAGCTTGGCTAGCGGGAGTCACAATGAGCAGTTCTTC. As protein: CASSLASGSHNEQFF. Full variable domain (remainder filled in from reference TRBV5-4 and TRBJ2-1): ETGVTQSPTHLIKTRGQQVTLRCSSQSGHNTVSWYQQALGQGPQFIFQYYREEENGRGNFPPRFSGLQFPNYSSELNVNALELDDSALYLCASSLASGSHNEQFFGPGTRLTVL.